This is a list of T cell receptor beta chains from one sample in a study of shared clonotypes between healthy human individuals. Repertoires were generated with immunoSEQ multiplex PCR, while TCRdb's copy carries only in-frame clones and drops some. The sample yields about 1.5 million clones, 98% seen once. The sequencing sample was made of naive CD4+ T cells sorted from blood. Source of these receptors: a man younger than 40 in good health. Each CDR3 is given with its conserved first and last residue. The order of the fields is D gene, V gene, J gene, clone size, CDR3 protein, CDR3 DNA. The D gene is left open where the match is weak. The size entry is marked missing in some rows and otherwise reads once, few, many or a size class.

>NA|TRBV6-5|TRBJ2-7|NA
CASSPPRGNTYEQYF
TGTGCCAGCAGTCCCCCCCGGGGGAATACCTACGAGCAGTACTTC
>NA|TRBV28|TRBJ2-1|NA
CASMVWRGSSYNEQFF
TGTGCCAGCATGGTATGGCGGGGCAGCTCCTACAATGAGCAGTTCTTC
>TRBD2|TRBV27|TRBJ2-7|NA
CASSTFLAGTIPYEQYF
TGTGCCAGCAGTACCTTCCTAGCGGGAACTATCCCCTACGAGCAGTACTTC
>NA|TRBV5-4|TRBJ2-7|NA
CASSFGGTYEQYF
TGTGCCAGCAGCTTTGGCGGCACCTACGAGCAGTACTTC
>NA|TRBV7-2|TRBJ2-5|NA
CASSNSETQYF
TGTGCCAGCAGCAATAGCGAGACCCAGTACTTC
>NA|TRBV30|TRBJ1-2|NA
CAWRPRGNYGYTF
TGTGCCTGGAGGCCACGGGGGAACTATGGCTACACCTTC
>TRBD1|TRBV11-2|TRBJ2-7|NA
CATTLGAGQGAYEQYF
TGTGCCACCACCCTAGGAGCAGGACAGGGGGCCTACGAGCAGTACTTC
>TRBD2|TRBV11-2|TRBJ2-7|NA
CASSPNSGRFYEQYF
TGTGCCAGCAGTCCCAACAGCGGGAGGTTCTACGAGCAGTACTTC
>TRBD1|TRBV10-3|TRBJ1-5|NA
CAIGTGSNQPQHF
TGTGCCATCGGGACAGGGAGCAATCAGCCCCAGCATTTT
>TRBD1|TRBV7-8|TRBJ2-3|NA
CASSYNRGRFADTQYF
TGTGCCAGCAGCTACAACAGGGGGCGATTTGCAGATACGCAGTATTTT
>NA|TRBV6-6|TRBJ2-7|once
CASHKVAVGSYEQYF
TGTGCCAGCCACAAGGTAGCGGTCGGGAGCTACGAGCAGTACTTC
>TRBD1|TRBV6-5|TRBJ1-1|NA
CASSYSQGVDEAFF
TGTGCCAGCAGTTACTCACAGGGGGTGGATGAAGCTTTCTTT
>TRBD1|TRBV5-4|TRBJ1-4|once
CASSKTGQGAPNEKLFF
TGTGCCAGCAGCAAGACGGGACAGGGGGCTCCTAATGAAAAACTGTTTTTT
>TRBD1|TRBV6-6|TRBJ1-3|NA
CASSPGTGGGNTIYF
TGTGCCAGCAGTCCCGGGACAGGGGGCGGAAACACCATATATTTT
>NA|TRBV6-5|TRBJ2-7|NA
CASSYSGSMGNEQYF
TGTGCCAGCAGTTACTCCGGCTCCATGGGGAACGAGCAGTACTTC
>NA|TRBV2|TRBJ2-3|NA
CASRSRASLTDTQYF
TGTGCCAGCAGATCCAGGGCTTCGTTAACAGATACGCAGTATTTT
>TRBD2|TRBV6-6|TRBJ2-2|NA
CASCCGRNTGELFF
TGTGCCAGCTGTTGCGGGAGGAACACCGGGGAGCTGTTTTTT
>TRBD2|TRBV4-1|TRBJ2-7|NA
CASSHTGTSGTYEQYF
TGCGCCAGCAGCCACACCGGGACTAGCGGAACCTACGAGCAGTACTTC
>NA|TRBV28|TRBJ1-4|once
CASSFPNEKLFF
TGTGCCAGCAGTTTCCCTAATGAAAAACTGTTTTTT
>NA|TRBV11-2|TRBJ2-6|NA
CASSPVGANVLTF
TGTGCCAGCAGCCCCGTAGGGGCCAACGTCCTGACTTTC
>NA|TRBV27|TRBJ1-5|NA
CASSLTGREPQHF
TGTGCCAGCAGTTTAACAGGCCGGGAGCCCCAGCATTTT
>TRBD1|TRBV5-4|TRBJ1-2|NA
CASSAPGQGPNGYTF
TGTGCCAGCAGCGCTCCGGGACAGGGGCCGAACGGCTACACCTTC
>NA|TRBV10-1|TRBJ2-7|NA
CASSLGIYYEQYF
TGCGCCAGCAGTTTAGGGATTTACTACGAGCAGTACTTC
>NA|TRBV11-2|TRBJ1-5|once
CASSPPRGPQHF
TGTGCCAGCAGCCCACCGAGGGGGCCCCAGCATTTT
>NA|TRBV10-3|TRBJ2-5|NA
CAISGEGRTTQYF
TGTGCCATCAGTGGAGAGGGGCGGACGACCCAGTACTTC
>NA|TRBV7-9|TRBJ1-1|NA
CASTQREGTEAFF
TGTGCCAGCACCCAAAGGGAAGGCACTGAAGCTTTCTTT
>NA|TRBV7-8|TRBJ1-1|NA
CASSFTHRAMNTEAFF
TGTGCCAGCAGCTTCACCCACAGGGCGATGAACACTGAAGCTTTCTTT
>TRBD1|TRBV11-2|TRBJ2-7|NA
CASSRDRVNQYF
TGTGCCAGCAGCAGGGACAGGGTGAACCAGTACTTC
>NA|TRBV7-9|TRBJ1-1|NA
CASSLKVATEAFF
TGTGCCAGCAGCTTAAAGGTGGCCACTGAAGCTTTCTTT
>NA|TRBV5-5|TRBJ2-1|NA
CASSTVWVNEQFF
TGTGCCAGCAGCACCGTTTGGGTAAATGAGCAGTTCTTC
>NA|TRBV7-3|TRBJ2-2|NA
CASSLMPTRRTTGELFF
TGTGCCAGCAGCTTAATGCCGACTAGACGAACCACCGGGGAGCTGTTTTTT
>TRBD2|TRBV7-9|TRBJ2-7|NA
CASSLAGLAGEQYF
TGTGCCAGCAGCTTAGCCGGACTAGCTGGGGAGCAGTACTTC